This T cell receptor (beta chain) was observed in a study of OX40 agonist ivuxolimab in advanced cancers. Study as a whole: Patients receiving dose escalation had hepatocellular carcinoma, melanoma, renal cell or head and neck cancer.

Germline lookup yields CDR1 SGHAT and CDR2 FQNNGV. V lost 0 bases, J lost 5 bases, and 19 bases lay in between. This CDR3 is 18 amino acids long. The protocol was immunoSEQ multiplex PCR, while the TCRdb copy is restricted to in-frame clones and leaves out a portion. The sample has about 17,000 clones; roughly 78% are singletons. The chain uses TRBV11-2 and TRBJ1-4; possible D gene TRBD1, 5 bases. This TCR was recovered from an adult with an advanced solid tumor such as melanoma, head and neck, liver or kidney cancer. The sample in question was CD4+ or CD8+ T cells sorted from blood, obtained in a trial of the OX40 agonist ivuxolimab. In DNA form, the CDR3 reads TGTGCCAGCAGCTTAGAGGGGGTTGTCGGTACGCTAAATGAAAAACTGTTTTTT. Translating it yields CASSLEGVVGTLNEKLFF.